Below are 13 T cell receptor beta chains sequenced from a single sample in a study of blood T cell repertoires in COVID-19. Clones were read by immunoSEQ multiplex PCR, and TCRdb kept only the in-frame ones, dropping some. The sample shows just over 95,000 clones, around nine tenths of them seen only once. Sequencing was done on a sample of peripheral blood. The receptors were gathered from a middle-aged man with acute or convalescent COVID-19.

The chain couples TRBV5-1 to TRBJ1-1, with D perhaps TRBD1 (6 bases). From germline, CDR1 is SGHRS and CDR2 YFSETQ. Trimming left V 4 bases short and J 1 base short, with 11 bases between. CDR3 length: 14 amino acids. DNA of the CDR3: TGCGCCAGCAGCGGGGGACAAACGAACACTGAAGCTTTCTTT. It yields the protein CASSGGQTNTEAFF.

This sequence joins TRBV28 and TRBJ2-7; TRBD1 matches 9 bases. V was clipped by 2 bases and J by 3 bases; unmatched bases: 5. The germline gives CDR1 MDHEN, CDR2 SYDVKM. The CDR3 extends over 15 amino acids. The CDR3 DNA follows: TGTGCCAGCAGTTTACCGGGACAGGGTCTCTACGAGCAGTACTTC. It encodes CASSLPGQGLYEQYF.

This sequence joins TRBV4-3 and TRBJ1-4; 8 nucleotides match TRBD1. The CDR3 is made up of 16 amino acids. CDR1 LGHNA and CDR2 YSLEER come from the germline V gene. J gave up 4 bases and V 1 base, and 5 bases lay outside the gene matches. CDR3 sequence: CASSQGRGRINEKLFF. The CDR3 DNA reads TGCGCCAGCAGCCAAGGCAGGGGGCGGATTAATGAAAAACTGTTTTTT.

CDR3 bases: TGTGCCAGCAGTTTAGTCGTTCCGGGACAGGGTAGCAGGGATTCACCCCTCCACTTT. It codes for CASSLVVPGQGSRDSPLHF. The rearrangement uses TRBV27 and TRBJ1-6; 9 positions match TRBD1. J lost 8 bases, V lost 2 bases, and 16 bases had no gene match. The CDR3 consists of 19 residues. Germline CDR1 is MNHEY and CDR2 is SMNVEV (reference sequence).

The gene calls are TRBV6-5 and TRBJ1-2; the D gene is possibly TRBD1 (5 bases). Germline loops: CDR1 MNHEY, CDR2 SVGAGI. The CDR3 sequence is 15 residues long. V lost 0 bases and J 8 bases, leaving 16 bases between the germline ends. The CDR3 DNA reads TGTGCCAGCAGTTACTCGACGGGCCGTCCAGGGGGCTACACCTTC. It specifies CASSYSTGRPGGYTF.

In DNA, the CDR3 is TGTGCCACCAGCAGAGGATCAGGGGGTAGAGCCAAAAACATTCAGTACTTC. Translation: CATSRGSGGRAKNIQYF. The chain joins TRBV15 to TRBJ2-4, with 7 bases lining up with TRBD1. The CDR3 is 17 residues long. The V segment lost 1 base and the J segment 0 bases; nucleotides outside the gene matches: 6. The germline gives CDR1 LNHNV, CDR2 YYDKDF (reference sequence).

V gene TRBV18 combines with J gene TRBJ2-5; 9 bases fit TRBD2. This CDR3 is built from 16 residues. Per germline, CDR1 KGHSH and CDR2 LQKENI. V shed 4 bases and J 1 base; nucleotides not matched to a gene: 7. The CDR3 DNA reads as TGTGCCAGCTCACAGACCGGGACTAGCCGCCAAGAGACCCAGTACTTC. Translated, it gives CASSQTGTSRQETQYF.

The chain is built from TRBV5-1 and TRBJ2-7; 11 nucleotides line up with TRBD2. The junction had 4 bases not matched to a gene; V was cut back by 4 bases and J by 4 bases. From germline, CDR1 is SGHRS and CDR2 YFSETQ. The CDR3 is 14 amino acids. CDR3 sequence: CASSITSGSYEQYF. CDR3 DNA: TGCGCCAGCAGCATAACTAGCGGGAGTTACGAGCAGTACTTC.

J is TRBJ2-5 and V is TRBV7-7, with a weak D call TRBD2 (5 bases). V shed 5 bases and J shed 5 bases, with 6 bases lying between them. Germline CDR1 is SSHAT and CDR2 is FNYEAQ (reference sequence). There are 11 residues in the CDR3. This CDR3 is CASSRGETQYF. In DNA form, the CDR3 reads TGTGCCAGCAGCCGCGGGGAGACCCAGTACTTC.

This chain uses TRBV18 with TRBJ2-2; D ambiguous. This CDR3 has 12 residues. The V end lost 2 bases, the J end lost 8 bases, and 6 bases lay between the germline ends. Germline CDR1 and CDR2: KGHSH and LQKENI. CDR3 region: CASSPEIGELFF. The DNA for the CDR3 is TGTGCCAGCTCACCAGAGATAGGGGAGCTGTTTTTT.

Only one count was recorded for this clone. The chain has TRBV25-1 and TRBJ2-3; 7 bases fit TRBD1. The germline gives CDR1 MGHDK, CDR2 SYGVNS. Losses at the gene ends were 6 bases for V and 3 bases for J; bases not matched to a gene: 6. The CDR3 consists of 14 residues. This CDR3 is CASSTEDRTDTQYF. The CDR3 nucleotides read TGTGCCAGCAGCACTGAGGACAGGACAGATACGCAGTATTTT. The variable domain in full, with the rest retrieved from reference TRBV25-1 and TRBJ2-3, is EADIYQTPRYLVIGTGKKITLECSQTMGHDKMYWYQQDPGMELHLIHYSYGVNSTEKGDLSSESTVSRIRTEHFPLTLESARPSHTSQYLCASSTEDRTDTQYFGPGTRLTVL.

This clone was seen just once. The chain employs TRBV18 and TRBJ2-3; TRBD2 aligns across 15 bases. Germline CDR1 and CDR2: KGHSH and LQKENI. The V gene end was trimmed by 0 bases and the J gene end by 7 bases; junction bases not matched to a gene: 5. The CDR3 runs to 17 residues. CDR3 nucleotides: TGTGCCAGCTCACCACCGGGACTAGCGGGAGGTATATATACGCAGTATTTT. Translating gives CASSPPGLAGGIYTQYF.

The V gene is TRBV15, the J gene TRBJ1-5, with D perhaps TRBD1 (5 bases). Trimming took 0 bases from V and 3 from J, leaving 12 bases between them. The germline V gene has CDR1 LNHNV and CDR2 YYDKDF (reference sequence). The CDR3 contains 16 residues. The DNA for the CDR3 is TGTGCCACCAGCAGAGATTATGGGGCCCTCAATCAGCCCCAGCATTTT. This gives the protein CATSRDYGALNQPQHF.